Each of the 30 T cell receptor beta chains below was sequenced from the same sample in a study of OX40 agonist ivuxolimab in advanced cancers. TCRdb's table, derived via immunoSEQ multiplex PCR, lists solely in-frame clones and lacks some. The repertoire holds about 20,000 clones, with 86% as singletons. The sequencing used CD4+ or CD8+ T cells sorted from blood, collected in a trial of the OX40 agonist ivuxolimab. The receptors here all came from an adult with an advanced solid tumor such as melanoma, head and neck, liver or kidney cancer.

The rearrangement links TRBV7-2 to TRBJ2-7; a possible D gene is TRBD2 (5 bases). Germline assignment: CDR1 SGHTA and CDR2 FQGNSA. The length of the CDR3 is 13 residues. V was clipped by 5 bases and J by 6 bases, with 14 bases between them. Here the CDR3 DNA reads TGTGCCAGCAGCCCCTATCGGGGATTCGAGCAGTACTTC. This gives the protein CASSPYRGFEQYF.

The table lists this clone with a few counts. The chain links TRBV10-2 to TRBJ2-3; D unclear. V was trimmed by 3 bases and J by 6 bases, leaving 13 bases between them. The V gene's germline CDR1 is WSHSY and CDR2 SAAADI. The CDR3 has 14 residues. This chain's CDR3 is CASSDLAFSDTQYF. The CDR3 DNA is TGCGCCAGCAGTGACCTGGCTTTTTCCGATACGCAGTATTTT.

CDR3 DNA sequence: TGTGCCAGTAGTGTGGGACGGCTCGGGCAGCCCCAGCATTTT. Its translation is CASSVGRLGQPQHF. The V and J genes are TRBV19 and TRBJ1-5; tentative D call: TRBD1 (5 bases). Germline V lookup: CDR1 LNHDA, CDR2 SQIVND (reference sequence). This CDR3 is 14 amino acids long. Trimming took off 5 bases at V and 7 bases at J, with 15 bases between the two ends.

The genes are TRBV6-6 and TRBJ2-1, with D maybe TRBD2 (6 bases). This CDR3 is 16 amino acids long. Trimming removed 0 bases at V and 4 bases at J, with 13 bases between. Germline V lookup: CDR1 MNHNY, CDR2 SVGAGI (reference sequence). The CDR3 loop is CASSYSNLARYNEQFF. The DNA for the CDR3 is TGTGCCAGCAGTTACTCGAATCTAGCGAGGTACAATGAGCAGTTCTTC.

Here the CDR3 DNA reads TGTGCCAGCAGTGAGACTCGTACAGGACGTGCTGAAGCTTTCTTT. This sequence encodes CASSETRTGRAEAFF. The genes are TRBV6-1 and TRBJ1-1; possible D gene TRBD1, 5 bases. Trimming removed 3 bases from V and 6 bases from J, with 17 bases in between. The V gene's germline CDR1 is MNHNS and CDR2 SASEGT. The CDR3 runs 15 residues.

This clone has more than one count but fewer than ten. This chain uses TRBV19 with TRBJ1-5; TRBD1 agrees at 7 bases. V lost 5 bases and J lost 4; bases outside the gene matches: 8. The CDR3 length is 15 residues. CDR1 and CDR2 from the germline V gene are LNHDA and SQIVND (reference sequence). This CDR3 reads CASSWGAGGNQPQHF. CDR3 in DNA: TGTGCCAGTAGTTGGGGGGCAGGGGGGAATCAGCCCCAGCATTTT.

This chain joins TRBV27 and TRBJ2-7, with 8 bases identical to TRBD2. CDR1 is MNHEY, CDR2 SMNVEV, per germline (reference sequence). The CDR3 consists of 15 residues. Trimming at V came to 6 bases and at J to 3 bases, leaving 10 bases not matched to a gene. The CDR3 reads CASRRGLEVGYEQYF. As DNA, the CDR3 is TGTGCCAGCAGGCGGGGACTAGAGGTGGGCTACGAGCAGTACTTC.

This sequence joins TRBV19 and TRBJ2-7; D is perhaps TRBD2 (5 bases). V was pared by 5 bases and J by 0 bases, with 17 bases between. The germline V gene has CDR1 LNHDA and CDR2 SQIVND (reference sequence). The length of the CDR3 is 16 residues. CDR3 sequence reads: CASSVKTGILSYEQYF. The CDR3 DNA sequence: TGTGCCAGTAGTGTAAAAACCGGGATCCTCTCCTACGAGCAGTACTTC. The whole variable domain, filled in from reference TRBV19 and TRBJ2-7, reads DGGITQSPKYLFRKEGQNVTLSCEQNLNHDAMYWYRQDPGQGLRLIYYSQIVNDFQKGDIAEGYSVSREKKESFPLTVTSAQKNPTAFYLCASSVKTGILSYEQYFGPGTRLTVT.

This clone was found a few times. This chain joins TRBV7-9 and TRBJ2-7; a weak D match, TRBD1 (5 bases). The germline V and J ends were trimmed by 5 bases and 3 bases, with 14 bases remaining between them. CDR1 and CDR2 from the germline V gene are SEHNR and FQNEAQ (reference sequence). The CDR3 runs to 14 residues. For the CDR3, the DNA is TGTGCCAGCAGCCCACCTGTGCAGGGCTACGAGCAGTACTTC. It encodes CASSPPVQGYEQYF.

The CDR3 reads CASSPGGVLGNEQFF. The CDR3 bases are TGTGCCAGCTCACCAGGTGGAGTTTTAGGTAATGAGCAGTTCTTC. The chain employs TRBV18 and TRBJ2-1, with no clear D. The CDR3 totals 15 residues. V was cut by 2 bases and J by 7 bases, with 15 bases left in between. Germline V gene data show CDR1 as KGHSH and CDR2 as LQKENI. The whole variable domain, filled in from reference TRBV18 and TRBJ2-1, reads NAGVMQNPRHLVRRRGQEARLRCSPMKGHSHVYWYRQLPEEGLKFMVYLQKENIIDESGMPKERFSAEFPKEGPSILRIQQVVRGDSAAYFCASSPGGVLGNEQFFGPGTRLTVL.

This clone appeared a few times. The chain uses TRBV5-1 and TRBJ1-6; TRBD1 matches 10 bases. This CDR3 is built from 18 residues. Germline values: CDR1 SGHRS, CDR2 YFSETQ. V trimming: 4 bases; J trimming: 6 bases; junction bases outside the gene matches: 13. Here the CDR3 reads CASSPTTGGRFRNSPLHF. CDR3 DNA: TGCGCCAGCAGCCCGACGACAGGGGGCCGGTTCCGTAATTCACCCCTCCACTTT.

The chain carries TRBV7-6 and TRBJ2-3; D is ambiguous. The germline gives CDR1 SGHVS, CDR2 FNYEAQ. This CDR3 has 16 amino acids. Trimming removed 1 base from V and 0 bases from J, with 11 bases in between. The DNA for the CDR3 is TGTGCCAGCAGCTTAGTTGCGGAGTCTAGCACAGATACGCAGTATTTT. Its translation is CASSLVAESSTDTQYF.

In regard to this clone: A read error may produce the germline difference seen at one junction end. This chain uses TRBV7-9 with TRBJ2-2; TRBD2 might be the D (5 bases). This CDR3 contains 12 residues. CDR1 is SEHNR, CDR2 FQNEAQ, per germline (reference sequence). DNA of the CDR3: TGTGCCAGCAGCTTAGTTCGCCGGGGAGCTGTTTTT. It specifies CASSLVRRGAVF.

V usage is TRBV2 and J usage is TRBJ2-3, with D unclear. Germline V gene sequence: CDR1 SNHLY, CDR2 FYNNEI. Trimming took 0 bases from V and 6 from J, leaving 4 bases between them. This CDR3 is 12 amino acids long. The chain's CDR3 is CASSEAWDTQYF. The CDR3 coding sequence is TGTGCCAGCAGTGAAGCCTGGGATACGCAGTATTTT.

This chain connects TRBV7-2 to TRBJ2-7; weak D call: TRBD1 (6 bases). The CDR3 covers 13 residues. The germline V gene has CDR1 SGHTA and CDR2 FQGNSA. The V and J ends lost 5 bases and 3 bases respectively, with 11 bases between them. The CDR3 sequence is CASSAGTIYEQYF. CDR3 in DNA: TGTGCCAGCAGCGCCGGGACAATCTACGAGCAGTACTTC.

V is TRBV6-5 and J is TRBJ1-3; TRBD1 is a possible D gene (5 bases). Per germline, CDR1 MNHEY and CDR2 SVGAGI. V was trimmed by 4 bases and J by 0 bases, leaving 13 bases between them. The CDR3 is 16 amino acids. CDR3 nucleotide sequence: TGTGCCAGCAGTTCTTACGACAGCTACTCTGGAAACACCATATATTTT. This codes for CASSSYDSYSGNTIYF.

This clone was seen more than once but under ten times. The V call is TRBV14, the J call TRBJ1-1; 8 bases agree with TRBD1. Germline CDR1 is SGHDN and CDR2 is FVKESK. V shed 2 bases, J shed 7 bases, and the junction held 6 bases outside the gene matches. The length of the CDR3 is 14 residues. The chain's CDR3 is CASSQMRTGSEAFF. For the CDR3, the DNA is TGTGCCAGCAGCCAAATGAGGACAGGGAGTGAAGCTTTCTTT. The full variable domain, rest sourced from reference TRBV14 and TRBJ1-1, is EAGVTQFPSHSVIEKGQTVTLRCDPISGHDNLYWYRRVMGKEIKFLLHFVKESKQDESGMPNNRFLAERTGGTYSTLKVQPAELEDSGVYFCASSQMRTGSEAFFGQGTRLTVV.

In nucleotides, the CDR3 is TGTGCCAGCAGCTTAGGACAGAACACTGAAGCTTTCTTT. Translation gives CASSLGQNTEAFF. This chain uses TRBV7-2 with TRBJ1-1; D not certain. This CDR3 has 13 residues. The V and J ends lost 1 base and 1 base respectively, with 4 bases between them. The germline V gene encodes CDR1 SGHTA and CDR2 FQGNSA.

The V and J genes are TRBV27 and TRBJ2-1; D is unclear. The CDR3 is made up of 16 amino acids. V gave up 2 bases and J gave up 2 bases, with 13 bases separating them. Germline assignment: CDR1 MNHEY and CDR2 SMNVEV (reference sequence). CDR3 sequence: CASSLQAISTYNEQFF. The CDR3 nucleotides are TGTGCCAGCAGTTTACAAGCGATCTCAACCTACAATGAGCAGTTCTTC.

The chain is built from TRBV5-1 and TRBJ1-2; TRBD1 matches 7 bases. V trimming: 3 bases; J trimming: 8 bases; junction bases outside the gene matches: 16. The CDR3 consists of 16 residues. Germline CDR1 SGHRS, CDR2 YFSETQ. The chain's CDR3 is CASSYESSTGMSGYTF. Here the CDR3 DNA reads TGCGCCAGCAGCTACGAAAGCTCGACAGGGATGAGCGGCTACACCTTC.

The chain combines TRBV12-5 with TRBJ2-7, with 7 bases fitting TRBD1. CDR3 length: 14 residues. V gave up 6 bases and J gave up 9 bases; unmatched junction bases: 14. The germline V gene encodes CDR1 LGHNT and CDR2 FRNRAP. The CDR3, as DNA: TGTGCTAGTGGGGGGGACAGTCGGGTCTTGGGGCAGTACTTC. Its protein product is CASGGDSRVLGQYF.

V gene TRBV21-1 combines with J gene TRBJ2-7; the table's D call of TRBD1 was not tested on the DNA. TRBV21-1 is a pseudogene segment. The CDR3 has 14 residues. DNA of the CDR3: TGTGCCAGCAGCAAGGGGCAGACAACCTACGAGCAGTACTTC. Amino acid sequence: CASSKGQTTYEQYF.

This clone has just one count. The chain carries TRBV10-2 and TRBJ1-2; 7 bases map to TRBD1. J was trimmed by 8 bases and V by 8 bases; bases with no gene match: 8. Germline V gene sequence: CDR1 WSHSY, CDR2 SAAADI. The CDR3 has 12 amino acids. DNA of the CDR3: TGCGCCAGCGTCAATAACAGGGGCGGCTACACCTTC. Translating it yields CASVNNRGGYTF.

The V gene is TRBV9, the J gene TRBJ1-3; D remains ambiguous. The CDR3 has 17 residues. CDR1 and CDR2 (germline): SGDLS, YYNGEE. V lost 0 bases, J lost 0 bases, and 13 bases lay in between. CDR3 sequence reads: CASSVEAGGSSGNTIYF. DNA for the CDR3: TGTGCCAGCAGCGTAGAGGCAGGTGGCAGCTCTGGAAACACCATATATTTT.

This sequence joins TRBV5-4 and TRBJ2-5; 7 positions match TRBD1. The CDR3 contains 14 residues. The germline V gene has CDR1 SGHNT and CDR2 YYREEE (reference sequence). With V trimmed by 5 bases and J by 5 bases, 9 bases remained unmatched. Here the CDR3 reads CASRTDRVSETQYF. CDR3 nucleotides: TGTGCCAGCAGGACCGACAGGGTCTCGGAGACCCAGTACTTC.

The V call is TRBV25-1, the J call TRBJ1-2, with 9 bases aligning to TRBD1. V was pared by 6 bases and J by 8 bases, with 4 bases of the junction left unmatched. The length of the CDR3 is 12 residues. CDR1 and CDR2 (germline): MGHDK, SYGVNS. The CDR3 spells CASRDRGTGYTF. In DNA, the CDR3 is TGTGCCAGCAGGGACAGGGGAACCGGCTACACCTTC.

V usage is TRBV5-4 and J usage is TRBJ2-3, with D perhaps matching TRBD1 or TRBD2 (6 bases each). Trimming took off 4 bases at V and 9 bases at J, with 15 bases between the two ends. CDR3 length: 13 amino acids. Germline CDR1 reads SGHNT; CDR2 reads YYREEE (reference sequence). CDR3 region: CASSLWGAGTQYF. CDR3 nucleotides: TGTGCCAGCAGCCTGTGGGGGGCTGGAACGCAGTATTTT.

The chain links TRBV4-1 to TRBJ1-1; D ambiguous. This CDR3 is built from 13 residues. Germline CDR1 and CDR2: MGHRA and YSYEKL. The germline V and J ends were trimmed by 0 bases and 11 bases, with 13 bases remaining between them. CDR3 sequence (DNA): TGCGCCAGCAGCCAAGAAAGGCATAGAATTGCTTTCTTT. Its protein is CASSQERHRIAFF.

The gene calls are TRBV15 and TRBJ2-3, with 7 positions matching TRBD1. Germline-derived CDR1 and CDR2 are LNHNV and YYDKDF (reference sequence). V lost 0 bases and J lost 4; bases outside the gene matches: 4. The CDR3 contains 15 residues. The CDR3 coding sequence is TGTGCCACCAGCAGAGATTACAGGGGCGCAGATACGCAGTATTTT. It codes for CATSRDYRGADTQYF. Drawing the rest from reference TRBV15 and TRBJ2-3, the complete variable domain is DAMVIQNPRYQVTQFGKPVTLSCSQTLNHNVMYWYQQKSSQAPKLLFHYYDKDFNNEADTPDNFQSRRPNTSFCFLDIRSPGLGDTAMYLCATSRDYRGADTQYFGPGTRLTVL.

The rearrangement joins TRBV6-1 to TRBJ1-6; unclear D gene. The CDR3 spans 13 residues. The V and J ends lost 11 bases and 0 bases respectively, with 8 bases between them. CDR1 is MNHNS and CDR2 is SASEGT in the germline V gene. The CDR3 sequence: CAERSSYNSPLHF. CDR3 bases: TGTGCCGAACGGAGCTCCTATAATTCACCCCTCCACTTT.